This T cell receptor (beta chain) is drawn from a study of T cell changes during pregnancy in multiple sclerosis. Sequencing used immunoSEQ multiplex PCR; TCRdb keeps in-frame clones, though not all of them. The sample holds about 110,000 clones, 80% to 95% seen once. The J segment lost 0 bases and the V segment lost 2 bases, leaving 18 bases of the junction unmatched. CDR3 size: 21 residues. Germline lookup yields CDR1 SGHRS and CDR2 YFSETQ. The chain uses TRBV5-1 and TRBJ2-1, with 9 positions matching TRBD2. This material consisted of peripheral blood, taken after pregnancy. This clonotype was sampled from a female donor with multiple sclerosis, enrolled in a pregnancy study. The CDR3: CASSFPSGSGRSESSYNEQFF. The CDR3 region has the DNA TGCGCCAGCAGCTTTCCCTCAGGCAGCGGGAGGTCCGAAAGCTCCTACAATGAGCAGTTCTTC.